A single T cell receptor (beta chain) is shown here with its context. This clone was observed a single time. This receptor's antigen is unknown. Base qualities were left out, and no much larger clone turns up one base away. These data originate in a study of beta chain features in type 1 diabetes listed by TCRdb under 2018. For the wider study: Mean age, gender distribution, total cell number and subset yield did not differ between patients and healthy donors. Regulatory and stem cell-like memory subsets were isolated from only 8 patients and roughly 8 healthy donors, whereas naive and central memory subsets came from all 30 or so donors. In the study, recently diagnosed type 1 diabetes patients and matched healthy donors were compared on the TCRB repertoires of their sorted circulating CD4+ T cell subsets. A total of about 100 million sorted cells were examined across all samples, and RNA yield correlated strongly with the number of cells per subset. General study outcomes and caveats: Because cDNA was sequenced instead of genomic DNA, highly expressing activated cells could be over-represented, though the groups showed no difference in activation or CD3 levels. Naive, central memory and regulatory TCRB repertoires appeared more similar among patients than among healthy donors. Because small numbers of individuals were included in the HLA sub-analyses, any influence of HLA type on TCRB rearrangement was left unresolved. At VDJ recombination sites, patients with type 1 diabetes made fewer insertions and deleted more nucleotides, a pattern implying thymic rearrangement abnormalities. Type 1 diabetes patients showed a moderate but significant shortening of TCRB CDR3 length in all four CD4+ subsets. PCR may preferentially amplify shorter templates, but because patient and control samples were amplified and corrected together, any resulting skew would affect both groups equally.

The entire isolated RNA was reverse transcribed using the High Capacity cDNA Reverse Transcription Kit, and thus expressed TCRB transcripts were sequenced. Naive, central memory and regulatory T cell samples underwent deep immunoSEQ sequencing, averaging around 3.6 million total reads per sample. After sorted cells were lysed in RLT buffer, RNA was extracted with DNase-treated RNeasy Micro or Mini kits, with the choice depending on cell number. Each cell subset was processed on its own to prevent cross-contamination, while patient and healthy donor samples were processed together. TCRB sequences were amplified from cDNA with the immunoSEQ multiplex PCR, producing 87-bp fragments spanning the CDR3 region. The amplicons were sequenced using the Illumina HiSeq platform. The source study handled its data this way. Synthetic template baselines were used to correct PCR bias computationally, reads within Hamming distance 2 were collapsed, and singletons that could not be merged were discarded. By aligning reads against IMGT, V, D and J genes, CDR3 length, and insertions or deletions at six rearrangement sites were assigned. Clonotype counts were normalized to sorted cell number within each subset before computing true diversity and Gini coefficients with the tcR R package. The overlap coefficient, calculated on TCRB nucleotide sequences, was used to quantify repertoire sharing. TCRdb carries this immuneACCESS record with in-frame sequences only. Its versions omit some clonotypes, under half of them owing to an unresolved V gene in the studies checked, with the rest unexplained. That table furnishes V, J and clone size, whereas the DNA furnished D and trimming. The sample has 330,000 or so clones on record, 14% of them singletons. The ten largest clonotypes hold more than 6.5% of the sample.

The CDR3 spans 19 residues, from the cysteine through the phenylalanine. The CDR3 DNA has 57 bases and is translated from base 1. V loses 3 bases of germline sequence and J loses 0 bases, and the interval between the two ends is 18 bases. CDR1 and CDR2, looked up from the germline V gene, are MGHRA and YSYEKL. Each donor gave one peripheral blood draw, around 0.12 L on average, collected into heparinised tubes. Naive, central memory, regulatory and stem cell-like memory CD4+ T cells were sorted on a BD FACSAria II using a panel including CD45RO, CCR7, CD25, CD127, CD95 and CD27. A purity above 95% was achieved for all sorted populations. PBMCs were isolated right away by Lymphoprep density gradient centrifugation and were stained directly, without culture. So that batch effects would be minimized, each experiment stained and sorted samples in pairs, pairing one healthy donor with one patient.

Input material: central memory CD4+ T cells from blood. The clonotype originates from a man aged 25 to 40 in good health. This receptor chain uses TRBV4-1 and TRBJ1-6; D gene: possibly TRBD1, on 5 matching bases. The DNA reads as follows: TGCGCCAGCAGCCAGGGACTTTTGCGGGCGAGCTCCTATAATTCACCCCTCCACTTT. Its translation reads: CASSQGLLRASSYNSPLHF.